These 13 T cell receptor beta chains came from one sample sequenced in a study of cytomegalovirus exposure and HLA in healthy donors. The PCR had 60 Vbeta and 13 Jbeta primers. Data came from immunoSEQ multiplex PCR; TCRdb stores just in-frame clones and leaves some out. The sample lists 100,000 or so clones, 78% occurring once. The sample consisted of PBMCs. All receptors come from a man younger than 45 in good health and CMV-seronegative.

V and J are TRBV2 and TRBJ1-3; D unclear. Germline CDR1 and CDR2: SNHLY and FYNNEI. Between the trimmed V and J ends, which lost 6 bases and 0 bases, there was a span of 6 bases. The CDR3 spans 13 residues. Here the CDR3 reads CASRAPSGNTIYF. Here the CDR3 DNA reads TGTGCCAGCAGAGCTCCCTCTGGAAACACCATATATTTT.

The chain uses TRBV7-9 and TRBJ1-2, with 7 bases identical to TRBD1. With V trimmed by 3 bases and J by 3 bases, 13 bases remained unmatched. Per the germline V gene, CDR1 is SEHNR and CDR2 is FQNEAQ (reference sequence). The CDR3 spans 17 residues. CDR3 loop: CASSFPEGAQSDYGYTF. The CDR3 nucleotides are TGTGCCAGCAGCTTCCCGGAGGGGGCGCAATCAGACTATGGCTACACCTTC.

This rearrangement joins TRBV15 to TRBJ1-3; 10 bases align to TRBD1. Germline V gives CDR1 LNHNV, CDR2 YYDKDF (reference sequence). The junction had 8 bases not matched to a gene; V was cut back by 5 bases and J by 4 bases. The CDR3 contains 16 residues. The CDR3 DNA sequence: TGTGCCACCAGCGACCAACGGGACAGGGGAGGAAACACCATATATTTT. This codes for CATSDQRDRGGNTIYF. The full variable domain, completed using reference TRBV15 and TRBJ1-3, is DAMVIQNPRYQVTQFGKPVTLSCSQTLNHNVMYWYQQKSSQAPKLLFHYYDKDFNNEADTPDNFQSRRPNTSFCFLDIRSPGLGDTAMYLCATSDQRDRGGNTIYFGEGSWLTVV.

V gene TRBV15 combines with J gene TRBJ1-1; TRBD1 might be the D (5 bases). Per the germline V gene, CDR1 is LNHNV and CDR2 is YYDKDF (reference sequence). Trimming removed 4 bases at V and 10 bases at J, with 10 bases between. CDR3 length: 11 amino acids. In nucleotides, the CDR3 is TGTGCCACCAGCAATAATCAGGGAGCTTTCTTT. It specifies CATSNNQGAFF.

The chain couples TRBV6-6 to TRBJ2-3; 7 bases line up with TRBD1. Germline V gene lookup returns CDR1 MNHNY and CDR2 SVGAGI (reference sequence). The trim removed 6 bases at V and 2 bases at J, leaving 5 bases unmatched. This CDR3 spans 14 amino acids. CDR3 DNA: TGTGCCAGCAGGACGACAGGGTACACAGATACGCAGTATTTT. It specifies CASRTTGYTDTQYF.

The chain combines TRBV19 with TRBJ2-1, with 7 bases matching TRBD2. The CDR3 is made up of 16 amino acids. V shed 1 base and J 6 bases; nucleotides not matched to a gene: 9. The germline V gene encodes CDR1 LNHDA and CDR2 SQIVND (reference sequence). The CDR3 DNA is TGTGCCAGTAGTATAGGGGACTACGGTTTGGGCAATGAGCAGTTCTTC. Protein: CASSIGDYGLGNEQFF.

This clone is a singleton in its sample. V is TRBV9 and J is TRBJ2-1; D not certain. V was trimmed by 0 bases and J by 3 bases, leaving 10 bases between them. CDR3 length: 15 residues. The V gene's germline CDR1 is SGDLS and CDR2 YYNGEE. Here the CDR3 reads CASSVDDMDYNEQFF. CDR3 DNA sequence: TGTGCCAGCAGCGTAGACGACATGGACTACAATGAGCAGTTCTTC.

The chain carries TRBV5-6 and TRBJ2-2; 8 positions agree with TRBD2. CDR1 and CDR2 (germline): SGHDT, YYEEEE. The V gene end was trimmed by 1 base and the J gene end by 10 bases; junction bases not matched to a gene: 3. This CDR3 is 13 amino acids long. The CDR3: CASSLLSGVELFF. CDR3 coding DNA: TGTGCCAGCAGCTTGCTTAGCGGGGTGGAGCTGTTTTTT.

V usage is TRBV6-5 and J usage is TRBJ2-7; D remains ambiguous. CDR3 length: 11 residues. Germline CDR1 reads MNHEY; CDR2 reads SVGAGI. The germline V and J ends were trimmed by 6 bases and 7 bases, with 10 bases remaining between them. For the CDR3, the DNA is TGTGCCAGCAGGTCCCTAGTGGAGCAGTACTTC. Protein: CASRSLVEQYF.

V gene TRBV19 combines with J gene TRBJ2-7; 9 nucleotides align to TRBD1. The CDR3 sequence is 17 residues long. Trimming cost V 4 bases and J 4 bases; bases outside gene matches: 14. CDR1 LNHDA and CDR2 SQIVND come from the germline V gene (reference sequence). For the CDR3, the DNA is TGTGCCAGTAGTAGCCCTCCAGGGACAGGGTCTTTATACGAGCAGTACTTC. Its translation is CASSSPPGTGSLYEQYF.

The chain couples TRBV4-3 to TRBJ2-7; 10 bases are shared with TRBD2. Germline assignment: CDR1 LGHNA and CDR2 YSLEER. The CDR3 loop spans 16 amino acids. The V gene end was trimmed by 3 bases and the J gene end by 2 bases; junction bases not matched to a gene: 7. In DNA, the CDR3 is TGCGCCAGCAGCCAGGGAACTAGCGGGGAGACCTACGAGCAGTACTTC. Translation: CASSQGTSGETYEQYF.

The rearrangement joins TRBV4-3 to TRBJ2-6, with D possibly TRBD1 on 5 matching bases. Trimming took off 0 bases at V and 0 bases at J, with 6 bases between the two ends. The CDR3 runs 16 residues. Germline lookup yields CDR1 LGHNA and CDR2 YSLEER. In DNA, the CDR3 is TGCGCCAGCAGCCAAGATAGGGGCTCTGGGGCCAACGTCCTGACTTTC. Encoded protein: CASSQDRGSGANVLTF.

The V gene is TRBV9, the J gene TRBJ1-1, with a tentative D call TRBD1 (6 bases). CDR3 length: 15 residues. Germline V gene sequence: CDR1 SGDLS, CDR2 YYNGEE. V lost 0 bases and J lost 1, with 10 bases in between. The CDR3 sequence is CASSVETGTNTEAFF. The DNA of the CDR3 is TGTGCCAGCAGCGTAGAAACAGGGACGAACACTGAAGCTTTCTTT.